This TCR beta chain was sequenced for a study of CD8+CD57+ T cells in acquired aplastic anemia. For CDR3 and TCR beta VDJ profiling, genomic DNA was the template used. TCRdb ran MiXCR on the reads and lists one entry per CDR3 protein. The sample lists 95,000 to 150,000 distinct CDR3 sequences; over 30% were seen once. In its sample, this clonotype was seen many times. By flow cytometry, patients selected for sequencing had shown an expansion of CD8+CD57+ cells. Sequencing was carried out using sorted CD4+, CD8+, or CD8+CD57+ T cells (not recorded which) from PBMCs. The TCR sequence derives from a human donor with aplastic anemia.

For the CDR3, the DNA is TGTGCCAGTACCTCATGGACAGGGGGCTTTGGCTACACCTTC. Its protein product is CASTSWTGGFGYTF. V is TRBV19 and J is TRBJ1-2; 11 bases agree with TRBD1. Germline V CDR1 and CDR2: LNHDA, SQIVND (reference sequence). The CDR3 length is 14 residues. J was trimmed by 7 bases and V by 7 bases; bases with no gene match: 8.